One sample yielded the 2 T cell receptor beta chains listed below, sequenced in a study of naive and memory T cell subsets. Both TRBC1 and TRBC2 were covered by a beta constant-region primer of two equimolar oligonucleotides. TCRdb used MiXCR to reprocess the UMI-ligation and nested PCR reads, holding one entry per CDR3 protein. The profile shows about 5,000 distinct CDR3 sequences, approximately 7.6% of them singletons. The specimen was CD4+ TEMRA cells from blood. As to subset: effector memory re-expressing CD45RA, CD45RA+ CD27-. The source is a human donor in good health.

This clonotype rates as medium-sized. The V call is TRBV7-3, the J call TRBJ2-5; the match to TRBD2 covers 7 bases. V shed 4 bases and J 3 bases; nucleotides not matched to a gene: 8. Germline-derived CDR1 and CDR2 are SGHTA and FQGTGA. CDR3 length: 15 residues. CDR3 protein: CASSWTGTNKETQYF. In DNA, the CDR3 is TGTGCCAGCAGCTGGACCGGGACTAATAAAGAGACCCAGTACTTC.

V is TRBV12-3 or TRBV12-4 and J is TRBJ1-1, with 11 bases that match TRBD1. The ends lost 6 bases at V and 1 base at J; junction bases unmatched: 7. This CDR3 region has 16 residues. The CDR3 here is CASSPDRGRGNTEAFF. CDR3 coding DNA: TGTGCCAGCAGCCCGGACAGGGGGCGTGGGAACACTGAAGCTTTCTTT.